Detailed here is one TCR beta chain. This entry comes from a study of control samples from healthy donors and cancer patients. The repertoire was sequenced with immunoSEQ multiplex PCR; TCRdb's copy has only in-frame clones and lacks some. Of 150,000 to 200,000 clones in the sample, 90% to 95% were seen once. The germline V and J ends were trimmed by 3 bases and 7 bases, with 13 bases remaining between them. CDR1 is DFQATT, CDR2 SNEGSKA, per germline (reference sequence). This CDR3 has 12 residues. The clonotype originates from a woman in her 30s in good health. V gene TRBV20-1 combines with J gene TRBJ2-7; a possible D gene is TRBD2 (6 bases). Sequenced: blood. As DNA, the CDR3 is TGCAGTGCTAGTCTCCGGGAGCGAGAGCAGTACTTC. Its translation: CSASLREREQYF.